Reported below is one T cell receptor beta chain. There is no known antigen for this receptor. No much larger clone is present one base from it, and per-base qualities are unavailable. The germline V gene supplies CDR1 ENHRY and CDR2 SYGVKD. V ends up 6 bases short and J 5 bases short, with an unmatched junction base count of 5. The CDR3 runs 15 amino acids, cysteine and phenylalanine included. Only the CDR3 portion is preserved as DNA: 45 bases, with reading frame beginning at the first base. Libraries came from the immunoSEQ multiplex PCR assay. For the multiplex PCR, a mixture combining 60 forward primers for TCR Vbeta segments and 13 reverse primers for TCR Jbeta segments was used. The CDR3 region of rearranged TCR beta genes was amplified from genomic DNA by a multiplex PCR assay. Amplified TCR beta libraries were sequenced as 87-base-pair reads on the Illumina HiSeq System. From the authors' description of their analysis: Across the 500 to 850 repertoires, a later analysis counted 80 million or so unique TCR beta chains, 8.5 million to 12 million of which were shared by at least two donors. Raw reads were error-corrected and collapsed into unique sequences by a nearest-neighbor algorithm in which closely related sequences were merged to remove PCR and sequencing errors. To assign V, D and J gene segments, CDR3 sequences were aligned to IMGT reference sequences. For a sequence to be retained, a match of at least six nucleotides to both a V gene segment and a J gene segment was required. A rearrangement was called productive if the CDR3 had no stop codons and remained in frame with V and J, and every other rearrangement was called non-productive. CDR3 was defined by IMGT convention, running from the second conserved V-encoded cysteine to the conserved J-encoded phenylalanine. Sequences without an unambiguous match to a single V gene segment were excluded from the earlier analysis of several hundred of the donors. In an earlier analysis of 587 of the donors, a V segment was called functional when productive rearrangements were above 56.7%, and segregating when the standard deviation between donors exceeded 5%. A statistical classification framework was developed to diagnose cytomegalovirus status using the catalog of TCR beta chain sequences. In a later analysis, V and J genes were assigned by comparing TCR nucleotide sequences against IMGT/GENE-DB human TR gene sequences. Using the TCRdist pipeline, a later analysis assigned CDR3 sequences along with most-parsimonious VDJ recombination scenarios. In a later analysis, each TCR beta chain was defined by its CDR3 amino acid sequence together with its V-gene family, and reads without a unique V-gene family were excluded. To address suspected cross-contamination and a sequencing artifact, a later analysis removed a few hundred highly shared, low-generation-probability nucleotide sequences. In a later analysis, a clonal expansion index was calculated for each public chain from normalized within-repertoire ranks of inferred template counts. Generation probabilities in a later analysis came from a VDJ recombination model fitted to out-of-frame rearrangements, and those results were checked against IGoR. In a later analysis, hypergeometric tests were used to score TCR-TCR, TCR-HLA and TCR-CMV co-occurrence, with a repertoire-size bias correction applied to TCR pairs. To estimate false discovery rates, a later analysis permuted the HLA or CMV assignments 20 times. In a later analysis, co-occurring TCRs were grouped using DBSCAN, with TCRdist sequence similarity added in when clustering inside HLA-allele-positive subsets. Co-occurrence clustering excluded repertoires with fewer than 30,000 or more than 120,000 public chains, plus five with anomalous nucleotide sharing. TCRdb re-hosts the immuneACCESS table, in-frame sequences only. Its copies lack some clones; in the studies checked, an unresolved V gene accounts for under half of them, and the cause for the rest is not known. From that table come the V and J calls and clone size; the DNA was used to work out D and trimming. Within this sample are 90,000 or so clones, with around 79% of them counted one time only. Jointly, the top ten make up roughly 5.5% of the sample.

The data belong to a study of cytomegalovirus exposure and HLA in healthy donors (dated by TCRdb to the late 2010s). Background on the whole study: An earlier analysis of 587 of the donors reported 250 to 350 Gb of sequence data and more than 90 million unique TCR beta sequences from 150 million to 200 million T cells. Around 330 gigabases of sequencing data and 75 million to 85 million unique TCR sequences made up an early release that covered approximately 620 HLA-typed donors. Of the roughly 400 genotyped donors, over 70% fell in the genetic ancestry cluster associated with self-reported Caucasian donors. The study aimed to test whether signatures of past pathogen exposure could be identified by cataloging public T cell receptors. Using immunosequencing, the study profiled T cell repertoires from roughly 650 subjects and related those repertoires to cytomegalovirus serostatus. A separate validation cohort of roughly 110 different subjects was used in addition to the 666-subject first cohort. High-throughput TCR immunosequencing, statistical association of individual TCRs with disease status, and machine learning were combined to predict cytomegalovirus infection status. To study patterns of TCR occurrence, a later analysis re-analyzed previously published TCR beta repertoires from under 750 donors and added high-resolution HLA genotyping. Rather than using new phenotypic data, the later analysis identified candidate immune exposures from TCR beta sequences and from how often those sequences occurred across donors. An earlier analysis of roughly 580 of the donors used high-throughput TCR beta sequencing to judge whether each TCR beta V gene segment behaved as functional or pseudogenic. Alongside the repertoire data, information on donor age, sex, ethnicity and CMV serostatus was compiled. A later genetic analysis used genome-wide SNP genotypes for about 60% of the roughly 700 donors, treating that subset as a discovery cohort. All discovery cohort repertoires had been generated on a single sequencing platform. HLA typing covered class I and class II loci at four-digit resolution. The number of donors typed differed by locus, with roughly 629-640 for A, B, C, DRB1 and DQB1, approximately 500 for DQA1, about 610 for DPA1, and around 450 for DPB1. Because of strong linkage in the cohort, four or five DR-DQ haplotypes were treated as single units for association and clustering. Among roughly 400 genotyped donors of the cohort, an average of roughly 230,000 unique TCR beta nucleotide sequences was sequenced per donor, of which roughly 18% were non-productive.

The cohort was made up of 500 to 850 healthy bone marrow donors. All cohort members were sampled while nominally healthy, although unrecorded immune exposures were likely present. The donor tested CMV seronegative and was one of the 352 seronegative cohort members. Every donor gave a peripheral blood sample, and the peripheral blood mononuclear cells from that sample were used for TCR beta sequencing. The Qiagen DNeasy Blood Extraction Kit was used to extract genomic DNA from the blood cell samples. Study-level results and caveats: Most TCR sequences were seen in very few donors, while some public TCRs were found in many individuals. Compared with equally common non-associated chains, HLA-associated TCR beta chains in a later analysis were more clonally expanded and had lower generation probabilities. It was suggested by the authors that the approach could potentially be generalized to other disease states and immunological phenotypes. The presence/absence analyses assumed that sequencing depth was roughly uniform across donors, and that assumption may not be true. A later analysis found that most CMV-associated TCR beta chains appeared HLA-restricted, with HLA associations seemingly driven largely by CMV exposure. Assigning TCR associations to individual alleles was difficult when HLA alleles, especially DR and DQ, strongly co-occurred. Specific HLA alleles were associated with 15,000 to 20,000 TCR beta sequences at a false discovery rate of 0.05 in a later analysis. An association between a missense DCLRE1C variant and V-gene and J-gene trimming of TCR beta chains was found in a later genetic analysis and replicated in an independent cohort. In an earlier analysis of about 540 of the donors, most TCR beta V segments were observed in productive rearrangements about 87% or about 30% of the time, broadly matching IMGT annotations. According to a later genetic analysis, donors in an Asian-associated ancestry cluster had fewer N-insertions in productive TCRs than the roughly 700-donor mean. According to a later analysis, parvovirus B19, influenza, CMV and Epstein-Barr virus appeared linked to several top co-occurrence clusters. A later analysis found that TCR association rates varied across HLA loci, with DRB1 alleles showing the most associated TCRs and HLA-C alleles the fewest. Some IMGT-functional V segments, including TRBV6-2 and TRBV6-3, could not be distinguished by the 87-base-pair reads and were therefore excluded. The study listed 164 TCR beta chains as associated with cytomegalovirus. A few of the identified cytomegalovirus-associated TCR beta chains were confirmed in vitro to be specific for cytomegalovirus antigens. A further reported finding was that TCR beta sequences accurately predicted the HLA-A and HLA-B alleles for most subjects in the first cohort. This cohort had only TCR beta chains sequenced, and the lack of alpha or paired-chain data limited which features could be detected. A cluster of highly shared sequence variants was judged likely to be a technical artifact of the sequencing pipeline. Cytomegalovirus status was reported to be diagnosed by the classifier with high specificity and sensitivity in both the original and validation cohorts. Correlated functional status among segregating V segments might be attributable to linkage disequilibrium, but an unknown experimental factor could not be ruled out. Because some donors lacked HLA typing at each locus, the association tests relied only on the typed subset. About 15 rarely observed V segments, including chromosome 9 orphons, were excluded from the earlier analysis of almost 600 of the donors because counts were too low. Immune exposure information for the cohort was limited to CMV serostatus.

The source is a female donor in good health and CMV-seronegative. The V gene is TRBV10-3 and the J gene is TRBJ1-5; 12 of the junction bases match TRBD1. Sequencing was performed on PBMCs. The DNA is as follows: TGTGCCATCAGGGGGACAGGGGGCGCGGATCAGCCCCAGCATTTT. Its product reads: CAIRGTGGADQPQHF.